This T cell receptor beta chain is from a study of early T cells in non-severe SARS-CoV-2 infection. MiXCR was run by TCRdb on the 5' RACE reads, yielding one entry per CDR3 protein. The data contain tens of thousands of distinct CDR3 sequences, under 15% of them singletons. The CDR3 consists of 16 residues. Germline values: CDR1 MDHEN, CDR2 SYDVKM. Trimming pared 1 base from V and 4 bases from J, leaving 11 bases between. This clonotype has more than one count but fewer than ten. The TCR was taken from an adult who was a healthcare worker with PCR-confirmed SARS-CoV-2 infection or an uninfected control (not recorded which). The chain combines TRBV28 with TRBJ2-6; perhaps TRBD1 as D (5 bases). What was sequenced was whole blood. CDR3 coding DNA: TGTGCCAGCAGTTTATCTTCAGGGAACGGGGCCAACGTCCTGACTTTC. It codes for CASSLSSGNGANVLTF.